Listed below are T cell receptor beta chains from one sample, sequenced in a study of T cells in Graves' hyperthyroidism and ophthalmopathy. TCRdb reprocessed the multiplex PCR reads with MiXCR, giving one entry per CDR3 protein. The sample records 500,000 to 600,000 distinct CDR3 sequences, over 15% being singletons. Input material: blood. Source of these receptors: a woman younger than 30 with Graves' hyperthyroidism. Both conserved end residues are part of each CDR3. The order of the fields is CDR3 protein, CDR3 DNA, D gene, J gene, clone size, V gene, CDR3 length. The D gene is left open where the match is weak. Size values are once, few and many counts, or a class for expanded clones, and some rows have none.

cdr3_aa: CASRLTRQTPYEQYF; cdr3_nt: TGTGCCAGCAGATTAACTAGACAGACCCCCTACGAGCAGTACTTC; d_call: NA; j_call: TRBJ2-7; clone_size: many; v_call: TRBV2; cdr3_length: 15
cdr3_aa: CASSLGPASGNTIYF; cdr3_nt: TGTGCCAGCAGCTTAGGTCCTGCCTCTGGAAACACCATATATTTT; d_call: NA; j_call: TRBJ1-3; clone_size: many; v_call: TRBV11-3; cdr3_length: 15
cdr3_aa: CASSDPLRQVYGYTF; cdr3_nt: TGTGCCAGCAGTGACCCCCTAAGACAGGTCTATGGCTACACCTTC; d_call: NA; j_call: TRBJ1-2; clone_size: NA; v_call: TRBV6-2/TRBV6-3; cdr3_length: 15
cdr3_aa: CASSQQGRGYTF; cdr3_nt: TGCGCCAGCAGCCAGCAGGGGCGCGGCTACACCTTC; d_call: NA; j_call: TRBJ1-2; clone_size: many; v_call: TRBV5-1; cdr3_length: 12
cdr3_aa: CSAVRDLPRHRTQYF; cdr3_nt: TGCAGTGCTGTCCGGGACCTCCCCCGCCACAGGACGCAGTATTTT; d_call: NA; j_call: TRBJ2-3; clone_size: NA; v_call: TRBV20-1; cdr3_length: 15
cdr3_aa: CASSLALIAGQSYEQYF; cdr3_nt: TGCGCCAGCAGCTTGGCCCTTATAGCGGGACAATCATACGAGCAGTACTTC; d_call: TRBD2; j_call: TRBJ2-7; clone_size: many; v_call: TRBV5-1; cdr3_length: 17
cdr3_aa: CASSYGTLLETQYF; cdr3_nt: TGTGCCAGCAGTTACGGGACTCTCCTCGAGACCCAGTACTTC; d_call: NA; j_call: TRBJ2-5; clone_size: NA; v_call: TRBV6-2/TRBV6-3; cdr3_length: 14
cdr3_aa: CASSVGPGLAGVRSTDTQYF; cdr3_nt: TGTGCCAGCAGCGTTGGACCGGGACTAGCGGGAGTACGGAGCACAGATACGCAGTATTTT; d_call: TRBD2; j_call: TRBJ2-3; clone_size: few; v_call: TRBV9; cdr3_length: 20
cdr3_aa: CASEDMVHSPLHF; cdr3_nt: TGTGCCAGTGAGGACATGGTGCATTCACCCCTCCACTTT; d_call: NA; j_call: TRBJ1-6; clone_size: NA; v_call: TRBV19; cdr3_length: 13
cdr3_aa: CASSQGPGINQPQHF; cdr3_nt: TGTGCCAGCAGCCAAGGGCCAGGGATCAATCAGCCCCAGCATTTT; d_call: NA; j_call: TRBJ1-5; clone_size: many; v_call: TRBV3-1; cdr3_length: 15
cdr3_aa: CASSSSGRLAGETQYF; cdr3_nt: TGTGCCAGCAGCTCATCCGGCCGGCTAGCGGGAGAGACCCAGTACTTC; d_call: TRBD2; j_call: TRBJ2-5; clone_size: many; v_call: TRBV5-5; cdr3_length: 16
cdr3_aa: CSASEGGFRETQYF; cdr3_nt: TGCAGTGCTAGTGAAGGCGGGTTTCGGGAGACCCAGTACTTC; d_call: NA; j_call: TRBJ2-5; clone_size: many; v_call: TRBV20-1; cdr3_length: 14
cdr3_aa: CASSSGGHAASGEQYF; cdr3_nt: TGTGCCAGCAGCTCAGGGGGCCATGCCGCATCGGGCGAGCAGTACTTC; d_call: TRBD1; j_call: TRBJ2-7; clone_size: many; v_call: TRBV13; cdr3_length: 16
cdr3_aa: CASSGQGVGGYTF; cdr3_nt: TGTGCCAGCAGTGGACAGGGGGTAGGTGGCTACACCTTC; d_call: TRBD1; j_call: TRBJ1-2; clone_size: NA; v_call: TRBV2; cdr3_length: 13
cdr3_aa: CASSLLAGGPGEQFF; cdr3_nt: TGTGCCAGCAGCCTCCTAGCGGGAGGGCCCGGTGAGCAGTTCTTC; d_call: TRBD2; j_call: TRBJ2-1; clone_size: few; v_call: TRBV5-4; cdr3_length: 15
cdr3_aa: CASLNTDRYYGYTF; cdr3_nt: TGTGCCAGCCTTAATACGGACAGGTACTATGGCTACACCTTC; d_call: TRBD1; j_call: TRBJ1-2; clone_size: few; v_call: TRBV28; cdr3_length: 14
cdr3_aa: CASSEGDDTEAFF; cdr3_nt: TGTGCCAGCAGTGAGGGGGACGACACTGAAGCTTTCTTT; d_call: NA; j_call: TRBJ1-1; clone_size: many; v_call: TRBV6-1; cdr3_length: 13
cdr3_aa: CASSPRLAGDKTQYF; cdr3_nt: TGTGCCAGCAGCCCCCGGCTAGCGGGAGACAAGACCCAGTACTTC; d_call: TRBD2; j_call: TRBJ2-5; clone_size: NA; v_call: TRBV7-9; cdr3_length: 15
cdr3_aa: CASSADLRGETQYF; cdr3_nt: TGTGCCAGCAGCGCGGACCTACGCGGAGAGACCCAGTACTTC; d_call: NA; j_call: TRBJ2-5; clone_size: many; v_call: TRBV9; cdr3_length: 14
cdr3_aa: CASSYDRGDEQYF; cdr3_nt: TGTGCCAGCAGCTACGACAGGGGTGACGAGCAGTACTTC; d_call: TRBD1; j_call: TRBJ2-7; clone_size: many; v_call: TRBV13; cdr3_length: 13
cdr3_aa: CAWTGTRGAFF; cdr3_nt: TGTGCCTGGACCGGGACACGGGGAGCTTTCTTT; d_call: NA; j_call: TRBJ1-1; clone_size: many; v_call: TRBV30; cdr3_length: 11
cdr3_aa: CASSPNNRGPYEQYF; cdr3_nt: TGTGCCAGCAGTCCCAACAACAGGGGACCCTACGAGCAGTACTTC; d_call: TRBD1; j_call: TRBJ2-7; clone_size: many; v_call: TRBV12-3/TRBV12-4; cdr3_length: 15
cdr3_aa: CASSTHPTGTGGAGSGYTF; cdr3_nt: TGTGCCAGCAGCACCCACCCAACCGGGACAGGGGGCGCGGGATCTGGCTACACCTTC; d_call: TRBD1; j_call: TRBJ1-2; clone_size: NA; v_call: TRBV9; cdr3_length: 19
cdr3_aa: CASSSTPGAGGSTDTQYF; cdr3_nt: TGTGCCAGCAGCTCGACCCCAGGAGCGGGGGGGAGCACAGATACGCAGTATTTT; d_call: TRBD2; j_call: TRBJ2-3; clone_size: many; v_call: TRBV13; cdr3_length: 18
cdr3_aa: CASSQNTYEQYF; cdr3_nt: TGTGCCAGCAGCCAGAACACCTACGAGCAGTACTTC; d_call: NA; j_call: TRBJ2-7; clone_size: many; v_call: TRBV3-1; cdr3_length: 12
cdr3_aa: CASSPPDRASYNEQFF; cdr3_nt: TGTGCCAGCAGTCCACCGGACAGGGCTTCCTACAATGAGCAGTTCTTC; d_call: TRBD1; j_call: TRBJ2-1; clone_size: NA; v_call: TRBV28; cdr3_length: 16
cdr3_aa: CASSQRSRGRAYNEQFF; cdr3_nt: TGTGCCAGCAGCCAAAGGAGTCGCGGGAGGGCCTACAATGAGCAGTTCTTC; d_call: TRBD2; j_call: TRBJ2-1; clone_size: many; v_call: TRBV3-1; cdr3_length: 17
cdr3_aa: CASSPDREANEKLFF; cdr3_nt: TGTGCCAGCAGCCCCGACAGGGAAGCTAATGAAAAACTGTTTTTT; d_call: TRBD1; j_call: TRBJ1-4; clone_size: few; v_call: TRBV12-3/TRBV12-4; cdr3_length: 15